Below are 23 T cell receptor beta chains sequenced from a single sample in a study of cytomegalovirus exposure and HLA in healthy donors. 60 Vbeta and 13 Jbeta primers were used in PCR. This table comes from immunoSEQ multiplex PCR, and its TCRdb copy is limited to in-frame clones, with some not included. The table shows about 160,000 clones, with around 60% occurring only once. Sequenced: PBMCs. The receptors here all came from a woman aged 55 to 70 in good health and CMV-seropositive.

This clone came up a few times. The rearrangement links TRBV10-2 to TRBJ1-1, with TRBD1 matching over 9 bases. V was pared by 4 bases and J by 11 bases, with 11 bases of the junction left unmatched. The CDR3 contains 14 residues. Germline CDR1 and CDR2: WSHSY and SAAADI. This CDR3 reads CASSGGGTGMRAFF. In DNA form, the CDR3 reads TGCGCCAGCAGTGGGGGTGGGACAGGGATGAGGGCTTTCTTT.

The V gene is TRBV29-1, the J gene TRBJ1-2; D is perhaps TRBD1 (6 bases). Germline V lookup: CDR1 SQVTM, CDR2 ANQGSEA. V lost 3 bases and J lost 2, with 13 bases in between. This CDR3 contains 14 residues. The CDR3, as DNA: TGCAGCGTTGATGTCGGCAGGGGCAACTATGGCTACACCTTC. Translation: CSVDVGRGNYGYTF.

The chain joins TRBV6-6 to TRBJ2-5; D gene unclear. This CDR3 spans 10 amino acids. In germline, CDR1 is MNHNY, CDR2 SVGAGI (reference sequence). V shed 4 bases and J shed 7 bases, with 4 bases lying between them. The CDR3 nucleotides read TGTGCCAGCAGTTCGGGGACCCAGTACTTC. Protein sequence: CASSSGTQYF.

The V call is TRBV7-9, the J call TRBJ2-5; the D is unclear. Germline-derived CDR1 and CDR2 are SEHNR and FQNEAQ (reference sequence). V gave up 0 bases and J gave up 7 bases, with 3 bases separating them. CDR3 length equals 11 residues. As DNA, the CDR3 is TGTGCCAGCAGCTTAGCAGCGACCCAGTACTTC. Amino acid sequence: CASSLAATQYF.

This clone has only a few counts. The V gene is TRBV5-1, the J gene TRBJ2-7, with 7 nucleotides matching TRBD2. V lost 5 bases and J lost 3; bases outside the gene matches: 5. Germline CDR1 is SGHRS and CDR2 is YFSETQ. The CDR3 is 13 amino acids. The CDR3 sequence is CASSWAGVYEQYF. CDR3 sequence (DNA): TGCGCCAGCAGTTGGGCGGGAGTCTACGAGCAGTACTTC. Full variable domain (rest looked up from reference TRBV5-1 and TRBJ2-7): KAGVTQTPRYLIKTRGQQVTLSCSPISGHRSVSWYQQTPGQGLQFLFEYFSETQRNKGNFPGRFSGRQFSNSRSEMNVSTLELGDSALYLCASSWAGVYEQYFGPGTRLTVT.

The chain recombines TRBV5-1 with TRBJ2-7, with D unclear. Germline V lookup: CDR1 SGHRS, CDR2 YFSETQ. CDR3 size: 15 residues. The V and J ends lost 0 bases and 2 bases respectively, with 12 bases between them. This chain's CDR3 is CASSLGTTLAYEQYF. DNA of the CDR3: TGCGCCAGCAGCTTGGGTACTACTCTAGCCTACGAGCAGTACTTC.

The chain has TRBV27 and TRBJ2-3; 11 bases are a match to TRBD1. The CDR3 contains 16 residues. After removal of 5 bases from V and 3 bases from J, the junction contained 7 bases not matched to a gene. Germline V lookup: CDR1 MNHEY, CDR2 SMNVEV (reference sequence). The CDR3 is CASSLRTGGGTDTQYF. For the CDR3, the DNA is TGTGCCAGCAGTCTCCGGACAGGGGGCGGAACAGATACGCAGTATTTT.

The chain couples TRBV19 to TRBJ2-7; 13 bases are a match to TRBD2. The germline V gene has CDR1 LNHDA and CDR2 SQIVND (reference sequence). V lost 0 bases and J lost 3; bases outside the gene matches: 2. This CDR3 is 16 amino acids long. The DNA of the CDR3 is TGTGCCAGTAGTATAGATGGGACTAGCGGGATCTACGAGCAGTACTTC. Amino acid sequence: CASSIDGTSGIYEQYF. Variable domain in full (rest from reference TRBV19 and TRBJ2-7): DGGITQSPKYLFRKEGQNVTLSCEQNLNHDAMYWYRQDPGQGLRLIYYSQIVNDFQKGDIAEGYSVSREKKESFPLTVTSAQKNPTAFYLCASSIDGTSGIYEQYFGPGTRLTVT.

The chain couples TRBV6-6 to TRBJ2-3, with 10 bases lining up with TRBD2. The CDR3 runs 14 residues. J was trimmed by 5 bases and V by 6 bases; bases with no gene match: 5. Germline V gives CDR1 MNHNY, CDR2 SVGAGI (reference sequence). Here the CDR3 reads CASSLIAGGDTQYF. Here the CDR3 DNA reads TGTGCCAGCAGCTTGATAGCGGGAGGAGATACGCAGTATTTT.

This chain connects TRBV5-1 to TRBJ2-5; 8 bases map to TRBD1. The germline CDR1 and CDR2 sequences are SGHRS and YFSETQ. V was clipped by 4 bases and J by 3 bases; unmatched bases: 2. The CDR3 covers 13 residues. The CDR3 DNA follows: TGCGCCAGCAGCGTGACAGGGGAAGAGACCCAGTACTTC. Translating it yields CASSVTGEETQYF.

This chain connects TRBV2 to TRBJ2-2; TRBD2 matches at 9 bases. The ends lost 2 bases at V and 5 bases at J; junction bases unmatched: 6. Germline CDR1 and CDR2: SNHLY and FYNNEI. The CDR3 is made up of 16 amino acids. The CDR3 DNA reads TGTGCCAGCAGTGAATTGCTAGCGGGATCAACCGGGGAGCTGTTTTTT. Residues: CASSELLAGSTGELFF.

This chain uses TRBV11-3 with TRBJ1-1; D is possibly TRBD1 (6 bases). This CDR3 is built from 13 residues. Germline CDR1 is SGHNT and CDR2 is YENEEA. Trimming stripped 3 bases from V and 3 bases from J, with 8 bases between. The CDR3 DNA is TGTGCCAGCAGCTTGAACAGGGACACTGAAGCTTTCTTT. Translation gives CASSLNRDTEAFF. The entire variable domain, with the rest obtained from reference TRBV11-3 and TRBJ1-1, is as follows: EAGVVQSPRYKIIEKKQPVAFWCNPISGHNTLYWYLQNLGQGPELLIRYENEEAVDDSQLPKDRFSAERLKGVDSTLKIQPAELGDSAVYLCASSLNRDTEAFFGQGTRLTVV.

This clone was found a few times. The chain couples TRBV7-2 to TRBJ2-7; 7 bases line up with TRBD2. Germline CDR1 SGHTA, CDR2 FQGNSA. With 5 bases clipped from V and 9 bases from J, the junction kept 19 bases outside the gene matches. The CDR3 runs 16 residues. This CDR3 is CASSPLPGTKTTMQYF. CDR3 DNA sequence: TGTGCCAGCAGCCCCCTCCCCGGGACTAAGACGACTATGCAGTACTTC.

CDR3 in amino acids: CASSVGLAGGTDTQYF. The CDR3 coding sequence is TGTGCCAGCAGCGTAGGCCTAGCGGGTGGCACAGATACGCAGTATTTT. V and J are TRBV9 and TRBJ2-3, with 8 bases lining up with TRBD2. The CDR3 contains 16 residues. J was trimmed by 1 base and V by 0 bases; bases with no gene match: 4. Germline CDR1 is SGDLS and CDR2 is YYNGEE.

The chain links TRBV7-9 to TRBJ2-3, with D possibly being TRBD1 (6 bases). Germline V lookup: CDR1 SEHNR, CDR2 FQNEAQ (reference sequence). Trimming took off 5 bases at V and 2 bases at J, with 14 bases between the two ends. This CDR3 region has 15 residues. CDR3 amino acids: CASSRGQKTTDTQYF. The CDR3 coding sequence is TGTGCCAGCAGCCGCGGACAGAAGACCACAGATACGCAGTATTTT.

This rearrangement joins TRBV6-1 to TRBJ2-3; TRBD1 aligns across 8 bases. Trimming cost V 6 bases and J 6 bases; bases outside gene matches: 11. CDR1 and CDR2 from the germline V gene are MNHNS and SASEGT. CDR3 length: 15 residues. Here the CDR3 reads CASSHLTGGQDTQYF. CDR3 nucleotide sequence: TGTGCCAGCAGCCACCTTACAGGGGGACAGGATACGCAGTATTTT.

The chain recombines TRBV7-9 with TRBJ2-7; tentative D call: TRBD2 (5 bases). Germline CDR1 is SEHNR and CDR2 is FQNEAQ (reference sequence). Between the trimmed V and J ends, which lost 7 bases and 0 bases, there was a span of 10 bases. The CDR3 is made up of 13 amino acids. CDR3 in DNA: TGTGCCAGCACTCCCGGACTCTCCTACGAGCAGTACTTC. It yields the protein CASTPGLSYEQYF.

In its sample, this clone was seen a few times. V and J are TRBV2 and TRBJ2-2, with 7 positions matching TRBD2. Germline trimming cut 4 bases from V and 5 bases from J; bases unmatched to any gene: 1. Per germline, CDR1 SNHLY and CDR2 FYNNEI. This CDR3 has 13 residues. The CDR3 is CASSGGGTGELFF. The CDR3 DNA sequence: TGTGCCAGCAGTGGGGGGGGGACCGGGGAGCTGTTTTTT.

This clone was counted a few times. The chain recombines TRBV4-2 with TRBJ2-1; 9 bases map to TRBD2. The CDR3 runs to 21 residues. The germline V gene has CDR1 LGHNA and CDR2 YNFKEQ. V lost 1 base to trimming and J lost 3 bases; unmatched junction nucleotides: 19. In DNA, the CDR3 is TGTGCCAGCAGCCAAGGGGGCCCGGGACTAGCTTCCGGGAGCAACTACAATGAGCAGTTCTTC. This encodes CASSQGGPGLASGSNYNEQFF.

This clone was detected only a few times. This chain joins TRBV7-9 and TRBJ2-1; 7 bases fit TRBD2. This CDR3 has 16 amino acids. The ends lost 1 base at V and 2 bases at J; junction bases unmatched: 5. Germline assignment: CDR1 SEHNR and CDR2 FQNEAQ (reference sequence). The CDR3 nucleotides are TGTGCCAGCAGCTTAGGGGGGGGAGTACCCTACAATGAGCAGTTCTTC. Its protein is CASSLGGGVPYNEQFF.

The chain links TRBV7-6 to TRBJ2-2; tentative D call: TRBD1 (5 bases). Between the trimmed V and J ends, which lost 2 bases and 5 bases, there was a span of 18 bases. There are 17 residues in the CDR3. The V gene's germline CDR1 is SGHVS and CDR2 FNYEAQ. The CDR3 DNA sequence: TGTGCCAGCAGCTTAAGGGGCGGTACAGGTGGGACCGGGGAGCTGTTTTTT. Protein: CASSLRGGTGGTGELFF.

The chain links TRBV6-1 to TRBJ1-5, with 7 bases that match TRBD1. Germline V gives CDR1 MNHNS, CDR2 SASEGT. This CDR3 region has 14 residues. V shed 3 bases and J 5 bases; nucleotides not matched to a gene: 4. In DNA, the CDR3 is TGTGCCAGCAGTGACGGGACAGTTCATCAGCCCCAGCATTTT. Its translation is CASSDGTVHQPQHF.

The gene calls are TRBV7-8 and TRBJ1-2; the D gene is possibly TRBD1 (6 bases). CDR3 length: 13 amino acids. CDR1 SGHVS and CDR2 FQNEAQ come from the germline V gene. Trimming removed 1 base at V and 3 bases at J, with 6 bases between. This CDR3 reads CASSLDRDYGYTF. For the CDR3, the DNA is TGTGCCAGCAGCTTAGACAGGGACTATGGCTACACCTTC. The full variable domain, in which reference TRBV7-8 and TRBJ1-2 provide the parts outside the CDR3, is GAGVSQSPRYKVAKRGQDVALRCDPISGHVSLFWYQQALGQGPEFLTYFQNEAQLDKSGLPSDRFFAERPEGSVSTLKIQRTQQEDSAVYLCASSLDRDYGYTFGSGTRLTVV.